What follows are 27 T cell receptor beta chains derived from one specimen sequenced in a study of beta chain features in type 1 diabetes listed by TCRdb under 2018. No antigen is known for these receptors. Overall study outcomes, separate from this receptor: A moderate but significant shortening of TCRB CDR3 length was observed in type 1 diabetes patients in all four CD4+ subsets.

Receptors were amplified or captured by the immunoSEQ multiplex PCR assay. The High Capacity cDNA Reverse Transcription Kit was used to reverse transcribe all of the isolated RNA, meaning that expressed TCRB transcripts were what got sequenced. The table comes from immuneACCESS by way of TCRdb, which keeps in-frame sequences with V and J called. Part of the clones is missing from these tables; in studies checked, under half for an unresolved V gene and the rest for unknown reasons. For this sample there are over 300,000 clones; roughly 9% appear just once. 0.9% to 1.1% of the sample goes to the ten largest clones. Material: central memory CD4+ T cells from blood. The receptors derive from a man in his thirties or forties with type 1 diabetes.

This clone was observed a few times. V is TRBV6-5 and J is TRBJ1-2; TRBD1 might be the D (5 bases). Trimming cost V 2 bases and J 7 bases, with 14 bases left between them. Germline V gene lookup returns CDR1 MNHEY and CDR2 SVGAGI. The CDR3 sequence is 14 residues long. CDR3 residues: CASSYQLQGSGYTF. The DNA for the CDR3 is TGTGCCAGCAGTTACCAGCTTCAGGGTAGTGGCTACACCTTC.

Many counts were recorded for this clone. DNA for the CDR3: TGCAGCTCTAGACTGGGCCAAGAGACCCAGTACTTC. Translating it yields CSSRLGQETQYF. V is TRBV29-1 and J is TRBJ2-5; D not resolved. Germline assignment: CDR1 SQVTM and CDR2 ANQGSEA. The CDR3 extends over 12 amino acids. The V end was cut by 8 bases, the J end by 1 base, with 11 bases between.

Only a few counts were recorded for this clone. The chain employs TRBV7-8 and TRBJ1-1; D unclear. The CDR3 is made up of 13 amino acids. In germline, CDR1 is SGHVS, CDR2 FQNEAQ. The ends were cut back, 3 bases at V and 2 bases at J, with 7 bases in the middle. The CDR3 protein is CASSFMSNTEAFF. CDR3 DNA: TGTGCCAGCAGCTTTATGTCCAACACTGAAGCTTTCTTT.

The chain uses TRBV5-1 and TRBJ1-2, with D possibly matching TRBD1 (5 bases). This CDR3 has 13 amino acids. The V gene's germline CDR1 is SGHRS and CDR2 YFSETQ. Trimming removed 4 bases at V and 5 bases at J, with 12 bases between. The CDR3 loop reads CASSMTATYGYTF. Written as DNA, the CDR3 is TGCGCCAGCAGCATGACAGCCACATATGGCTACACCTTC. The whole variable domain, filled in from reference TRBV5-1 and TRBJ1-2, reads KAGVTQTPRYLIKTRGQQVTLSCSPISGHRSVSWYQQTPGQGLQFLFEYFSETQRNKGNFPGRFSGRQFSNSRSEMNVSTLELGDSALYLCASSMTATYGYTFGSGTRLTVV.

This clone was detected only a few times. This chain links TRBV5-1 with TRBJ2-3; D is ambiguous. Germline loops: CDR1 SGHRS, CDR2 YFSETQ. V was trimmed by 0 bases and J by 0 bases, leaving 11 bases between them. There are 16 residues in the CDR3. The chain's CDR3 is CASSLADSFSTDTQYF. In DNA, the CDR3 is TGCGCCAGCAGCTTGGCTGACTCCTTTAGCACAGATACGCAGTATTTT.

The CDR3, as DNA: TGCGCCAGCATTCCTAGCGGGTCAACTGCCGAGCAGTACTTC. This sequence encodes CASIPSGSTAEQYF. The V and J genes are TRBV23-1 and TRBJ2-7; TRBD2 matches 8 bases. TRBV23-1 is classed as an ORF, of uncertain function. The length of the CDR3 is 14 residues. V shed 7 bases, J shed 6 bases, and the junction held 11 bases outside the gene matches.

This clone showed up just a few times. The chain couples TRBV5-1 to TRBJ2-7, with no clear D. CDR3 length: 13 amino acids. Trimming pared 8 bases from V and 1 base from J, leaving 13 bases between. Germline CDR1 and CDR2: SGHRS and YFSETQ. CDR3 in amino acids: CASSIGESYEQYF. The CDR3 nucleotides read TGCGCCAGTAGCATCGGTGAATCCTACGAGCAGTACTTC.

The chain carries TRBV7-2 and TRBJ2-1; 12 nucleotides match TRBD1. Germline CDR1 reads SGHTA; CDR2 reads FQGNSA. This CDR3 is 12 amino acids long. The trim removed 5 bases at V and 15 bases at J, leaving 5 bases unmatched. Written as DNA, the CDR3 is TGTGCCAGCAGCCCGCGGGACAGGGGGCCGTTCTTC. It translates to CASSPRDRGPFF.

This clone occurred many times. The chain uses TRBV7-9 and TRBJ2-5; perhaps TRBD1 as D (5 bases). Germline CDR1 reads SEHNR; CDR2 reads FQNEAQ (reference sequence). Trimming removed 1 base from V and 1 base from J, with 7 bases in between. The CDR3 has 14 residues. The CDR3 loop reads CASSLGQIQETQYF. The CDR3 DNA follows: TGTGCCAGCAGCTTAGGACAGATCCAAGAGACCCAGTACTTC. The whole variable domain, remainder taken from reference TRBV7-9 and TRBJ2-5, is DTGVSQNPRHKITKRGQNVTFRCDPISEHNRLYWYRQTLGQGPEFLTYFQNEAQLEKSRLLSDRFSAERPKGSFSTLEIQRTEQGDSAMYLCASSLGQIQETQYFGPGTRLLVL.

This chain links TRBV2 with TRBJ2-7, with D perhaps TRBD1 or TRBD2 (6 bases each). The CDR3 extends over 17 amino acids. Germline-derived CDR1 and CDR2 are SNHLY and FYNNEI. V lost 3 bases and J 5 bases, leaving 23 bases between the germline ends. CDR3 in amino acids: CASSERDTSFVSNEQYF. The DNA for the CDR3 is TGTGCCAGCAGTGAGCGGGACACGTCATTCGTATCCAACGAGCAGTACTTC.

A few counts support this clone. This chain links TRBV7-6 with TRBJ1-6; D is perhaps TRBD1 (5 bases). This CDR3 region has 14 residues. Per germline, CDR1 SGHVS and CDR2 FNYEAQ. Trimming took 3 bases from V and 7 from J, leaving 10 bases between them. Here the CDR3 reads CASSFGGRNSPLHF. CDR3 sequence (DNA): TGTGCCAGCAGCTTCGGGGGGAGGAATTCACCCCTCCACTTT. Full variable domain (remainder filled in from reference TRBV7-6 and TRBJ1-6): GAGVSQSPRYKVTKRGQDVALRCDPISGHVSLYWYRQALGQGPEFLTYFNYEAQQDKSGLPNDRFSAERPEGSISTLTIQRTEQRDSAMYRCASSFGGRNSPLHFGNGTRLTVT.

The chain uses TRBV14 and TRBJ2-6; D unresolved. V was trimmed by 1 base and J by 14 bases, leaving 15 bases between them. CDR3 size: 14 residues. Per germline, CDR1 SGHDN and CDR2 FVKESK. The CDR3 protein is CASSQGLRTAFLTF. The CDR3 DNA reads TGTGCCAGCAGCCAAGGTCTCCGGACGGCTTTCCTGACTTTC.

The V call is TRBV5-1, the J call TRBJ2-3; 8 bases line up with TRBD1. The CDR3 is made up of 17 amino acids. V gave up 1 base and J gave up 5 bases; unmatched junction bases: 12. Germline V CDR1 and CDR2: SGHRS, YFSETQ. The CDR3 DNA follows: TGCGCCAGCAGCTTGCCTTTAGGACAGGGTAACGTAGATACGCAGTATTTT. Translating it yields CASSLPLGQGNVDTQYF.

The genes are TRBV29-1 and TRBJ1-2; D is perhaps TRBD1 (6 bases). There are 13 residues in the CDR3. Trimming left V 4 bases short and J 2 bases short, with 11 bases between. CDR1 SQVTM and CDR2 ANQGSEA come from the germline V gene. Here the CDR3 reads CSVGRGSNYGYTF. The CDR3 DNA sequence: TGCAGCGTTGGTAGGGGGTCCAACTATGGCTACACCTTC.

The genes are TRBV7-9 and TRBJ1-5; D not resolved. CDR3 length equals 14 residues. CDR1 and CDR2 (germline): SEHNR, FQNEAQ (reference sequence). Trimming left V 4 bases short and J 1 base short, with 8 bases between. The CDR3 region has the DNA TGTGCCAGCAGCTCGCAAAGGAGCAATCAGCCCCAGCATTTT. It encodes CASSSQRSNQPQHF.

This rearrangement joins TRBV19 to TRBJ2-1; D is perhaps TRBD1 (6 bases). The CDR3 has 15 amino acids. CDR1 is LNHDA, CDR2 SQIVND, per germline (reference sequence). V lost 5 bases, J lost 3 bases, and 14 bases lay in between. The CDR3 is CASSPSEGDYNEQFF. The CDR3 DNA follows: TGTGCCAGTAGTCCCAGCGAGGGGGACTACAATGAGCAGTTCTTC.

The J gene is TRBJ2-1, the V gene TRBV25-1; 7 positions agree with TRBD2. Germline V gene sequence: CDR1 MGHDK, CDR2 SYGVNS. This CDR3 contains 15 residues. The V and J ends lost 4 bases and 4 bases, in that order; junction bases with no gene match: 7. CDR3 nucleotides: TGTGCCAGCAGTGGCCAAAGCGGGGTTTACAATGAGCAGTTCTTC. Residues: CASSGQSGVYNEQFF.

This clone was observed a handful of times. The chain employs TRBV2 and TRBJ2-4, with D maybe TRBD1 (5 bases). From germline, CDR1 is SNHLY and CDR2 FYNNEI. The V end was cut by 4 bases, the J end by 11 bases, with 9 bases between. This CDR3 has 11 residues. CDR3 residues: CASSVAGLQYF. As DNA, the CDR3 is TGTGCCAGCAGTGTGGCAGGGCTTCAGTACTTC.

The chain carries TRBV5-1 and TRBJ1-4; D remains ambiguous. Trimming removed 4 bases from V and 0 bases from J, with 7 bases in between. Germline V gives CDR1 SGHRS, CDR2 YFSETQ. The CDR3 has 14 amino acids. This CDR3 is CASSQTTTNEKLFF. The CDR3 bases are TGCGCCAGCAGCCAAACTACAACTAATGAAAAACTGTTTTTT. The complete variable domain, with remaining parts taken from reference TRBV5-1 and TRBJ1-4, reads KAGVTQTPRYLIKTRGQQVTLSCSPISGHRSVSWYQQTPGQGLQFLFEYFSETQRNKGNFPGRFSGRQFSNSRSEMNVSTLELGDSALYLCASSQTTTNEKLFFGSGTQLSVL.

This clone was observed a few times. The rearrangement uses TRBV27 and TRBJ1-1; D might be TRBD1 (6 bases). The CDR3 length is 15 residues. V lost 5 bases to trimming and J lost 0 bases, with 13 bases between them. Per germline, CDR1 MNHEY and CDR2 SMNVEV (reference sequence). DNA for the CDR3: TGTGCCAGCAGTCCCTACAGGGCATTGAACACTGAAGCTTTCTTT. The encoded protein is CASSPYRALNTEAFF.

The chain couples TRBV28 to TRBJ2-1; the D gene is possibly TRBD2 (5 bases). Trimming cost V 1 base and J 10 bases, with 8 bases left between them. Per germline, CDR1 MDHEN and CDR2 SYDVKM. The CDR3 contains 12 residues. CDR3 sequence (DNA): TGTGCCAGCAGTTTATCGGGATACGAGCAGTTCTTC. Translating gives CASSLSGYEQFF.

CDR3 sequence reads: CASSYSTVGLHNEQFF. The CDR3 bases are TGTGCCAGCAGTTACTCCACCGTGGGGCTACACAATGAGCAGTTCTTC. The V gene is TRBV6-5, the J gene TRBJ2-1, with D tentatively TRBD1 (5 bases). V lost 0 bases to trimming and J lost 5 bases, with 14 bases between them. Germline CDR1 is MNHEY and CDR2 is SVGAGI. The CDR3 is 16 amino acids.

This clone was found a few times. The gene calls are TRBV2 and TRBJ1-5; 7 bases agree with TRBD1. This CDR3 spans 14 amino acids. Losses at the gene ends were 5 bases for V and 2 bases for J; bases not matched to a gene: 3. The germline gives CDR1 SNHLY, CDR2 FYNNEI. CDR3 region: CASSRQGRNQPQHF. The CDR3 DNA follows: TGTGCCAGCAGTAGACAGGGCCGCAATCAGCCCCAGCATTTT. Full variable domain (missing parts from reference TRBV2 and TRBJ1-5): EPEVTQTPSHQVTQMGQEVILRCVPISNHLYFYWYRQILGQKVEFLVSFYNNEISEKSEIFDDQFSVERPDGSNFTLKIRSTKLEDSAMYFCASSRQGRNQPQHFGDGTRLSIL.

This clone came up a few times. V gene TRBV7-2 combines with J gene TRBJ2-5; tentative D call: TRBD2 (6 bases). Trimming stripped 3 bases from V and 0 bases from J, with 8 bases between. The CDR3 runs to 14 residues. The germline V gene encodes CDR1 SGHTA and CDR2 FQGNSA. The CDR3 sequence is CASSFRGYQETQYF. DNA of the CDR3: TGTGCCAGCAGCTTTCGGGGGTACCAAGAGACCCAGTACTTC.

This chain links TRBV27 with TRBJ2-7; 10 bases fit TRBD1. Trimming removed 0 bases from V and 4 bases from J; junction bases left unmatched: 3. Per the germline V gene, CDR1 is MNHEY and CDR2 is SMNVEV (reference sequence). This CDR3 region has 15 residues. CDR3 nucleotides: TGTGCCAGCAGTTTATCGACAGGGGGCGGGTACGAGCAGTACTTC. The encoded protein is CASSLSTGGGYEQYF.

This sequence joins TRBV7-2 and TRBJ2-5, with D perhaps matching TRBD1 or TRBD2 (6 bases each). The CDR3 has 14 residues. V lost 0 bases and J 5 bases, leaving 10 bases between the germline ends. Germline CDR1 reads SGHTA; CDR2 reads FQGNSA. CDR3: CASSLAGGLETQYF. The CDR3 DNA is TGTGCCAGCAGCTTAGCAGGGGGGCTCGAGACCCAGTACTTC. Full variable domain (outside the CDR3, taken from reference TRBV7-2 and TRBJ2-5): GAGVSQSPSNKVTEKGKDVELRCDPISGHTALYWYRQSLGQGLEFLIYFQGNSAPDKSGLPSDRFSAERTGGSVSTLTIQRTQQEDSAVYLCASSLAGGLETQYFGPGTRLLVL.

This clone was recorded a few times. V and J are TRBV5-1 and TRBJ2-1; 8 nucleotides match TRBD2. The ends lost 5 bases at V and 0 bases at J; junction bases unmatched: 4. Germline CDR1 reads SGHRS; CDR2 reads YFSETQ. This CDR3 has 15 amino acids. CDR3 region: CASRPGGVSYNEQFF. The DNA of the CDR3 is TGCGCCAGCAGACCCGGGGGGGTCTCCTACAATGAGCAGTTCTTC.